This TCR beta chain is from a study of T cells in Graves' hyperthyroidism and ophthalmopathy. Study-wide points: Ophthalmopathy was told apart from stable hyperthyroidism by a 13 V-J model.

CDR3 length: 15 residues. Between the trimmed V and J ends, which lost 4 bases and 7 bases, there was a span of 17 bases. Germline V gives CDR1 LGHDT, CDR2 YNNKEL (reference sequence). As regards this clonotype: Its specificity is not known.

Amplification targeted TCR beta CDR3 regions from RNA transcripts. An initial round of RT-PCR targeting the TCR CDR3 relied on the HTBI primer set. Using its own MiXCR run on the multiplex PCR reads, TCRdb lists one record per CDR3 protein. The sample contains more than 550,000 distinct CDR3 sequences, about 18% of which appear only once. The sequence was obtained from a man aged 50 to 59 with Graves' hyperthyroidism. Sequenced sample: blood. The chain joins TRBV3-1 to TRBJ2-1; TRBD1 might be the D (6 bases). CDR3 in DNA: TGTGCCAGCAGCCCTCGCGACAGGTTTTTAAATGAGCAGTTCTTC. This encodes CASSPRDRFLNEQFF.